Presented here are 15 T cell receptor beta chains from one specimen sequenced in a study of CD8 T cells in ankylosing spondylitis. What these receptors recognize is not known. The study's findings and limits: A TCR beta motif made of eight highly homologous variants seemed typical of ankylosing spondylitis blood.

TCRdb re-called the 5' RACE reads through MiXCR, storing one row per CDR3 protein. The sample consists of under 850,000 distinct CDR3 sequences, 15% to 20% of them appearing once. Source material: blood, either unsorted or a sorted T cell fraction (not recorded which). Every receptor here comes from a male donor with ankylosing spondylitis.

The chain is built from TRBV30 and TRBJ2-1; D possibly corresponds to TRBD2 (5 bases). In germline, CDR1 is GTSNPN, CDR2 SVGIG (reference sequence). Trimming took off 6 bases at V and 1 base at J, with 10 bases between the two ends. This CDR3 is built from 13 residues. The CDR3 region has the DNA TGTGCCTGTCCTAGCCGTTCCTACAATGAGCAGTTCTTC. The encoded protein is CACPSRSYNEQFF.

CDR3 DNA: TGTGCCAGCAACCCACAGGGGTCGGACATTCAGTACTTC. Translation gives CASNPQGSDIQYF. The V gene is TRBV11-1, the J gene TRBJ2-4; 7 bases fit TRBD1. Germline lookup yields CDR1 SGHAT and CDR2 FQDESV (reference sequence). V dropped 7 bases and J dropped 8; count of bases not matched to a gene: 8. The CDR3 consists of 13 residues.

Here the CDR3 reads CASSSRFVDEQFF. The CDR3 DNA reads TGTGCCAGCAGTTCTAGGTTCGTGGATGAGCAGTTCTTC. This rearrangement joins TRBV12-3 or TRBV12-4 to TRBJ2-1; D is uncertain. The CDR3 extends over 13 amino acids. V was cut by 4 bases and J by 8 bases, with 12 bases left in between.

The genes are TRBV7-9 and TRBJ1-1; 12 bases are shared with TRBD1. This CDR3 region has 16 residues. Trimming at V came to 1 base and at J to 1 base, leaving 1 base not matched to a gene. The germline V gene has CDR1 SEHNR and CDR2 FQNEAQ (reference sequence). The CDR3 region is CASSLGGQGANTEAFF. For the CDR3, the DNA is TGTGCCAGCAGCTTAGGGGGACAGGGGGCGAACACTGAAGCTTTCTTT. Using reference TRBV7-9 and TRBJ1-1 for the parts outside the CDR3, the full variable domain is DTGVSQNPRHKITKRGQNVTFRCDPISEHNRLYWYRQTLGQGPEFLTYFQNEAQLEKSRLLSDRFSAERPKGSFSTLEIQRTEQGDSAMYLCASSLGGQGANTEAFFGQGTRLTVV.

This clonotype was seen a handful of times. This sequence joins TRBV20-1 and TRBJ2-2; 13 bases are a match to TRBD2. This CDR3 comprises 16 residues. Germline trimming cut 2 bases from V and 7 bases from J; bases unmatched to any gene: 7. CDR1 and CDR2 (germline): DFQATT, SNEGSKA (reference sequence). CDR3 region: CSARKTSGGKGGELFF. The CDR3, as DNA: TGCAGTGCTAGAAAGACTAGCGGGGGGAAGGGCGGGGAGCTGTTTTTT.

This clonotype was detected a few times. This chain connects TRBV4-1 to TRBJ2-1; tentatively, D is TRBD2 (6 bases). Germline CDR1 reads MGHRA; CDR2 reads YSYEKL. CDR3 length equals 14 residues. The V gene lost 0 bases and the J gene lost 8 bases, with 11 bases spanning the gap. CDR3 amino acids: CASSQDLGGHEQFF. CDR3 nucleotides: TGCGCCAGCAGCCAAGATCTTGGAGGGCATGAGCAGTTCTTC.

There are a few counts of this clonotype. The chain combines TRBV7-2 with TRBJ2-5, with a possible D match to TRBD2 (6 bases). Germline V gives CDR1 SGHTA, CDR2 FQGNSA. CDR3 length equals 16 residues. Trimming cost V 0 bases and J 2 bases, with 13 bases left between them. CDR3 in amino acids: CASSLAGGWEQETQYF. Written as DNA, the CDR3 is TGTGCCAGCAGCTTAGCGGGGGGTTGGGAGCAAGAGACCCAGTACTTC.

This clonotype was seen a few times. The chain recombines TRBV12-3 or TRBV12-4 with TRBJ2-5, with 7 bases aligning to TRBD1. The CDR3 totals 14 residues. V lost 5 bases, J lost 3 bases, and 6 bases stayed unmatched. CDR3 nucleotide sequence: TGTGCCAGCAGTGCTCCGGGACAGAAAGAGACCCAGTACTTC. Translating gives CASSAPGQKETQYF.

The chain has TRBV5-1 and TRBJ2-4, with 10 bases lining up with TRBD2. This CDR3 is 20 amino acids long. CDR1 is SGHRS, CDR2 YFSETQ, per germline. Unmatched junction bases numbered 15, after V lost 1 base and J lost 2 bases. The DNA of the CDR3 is TGCGCCAGCAGCTTGTTTGGTAGCGGGAGGAGTGGAGAGACCAAAAACATTCAGTACTTC. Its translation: CASSLFGSGRSGETKNIQYF.

The CDR3 protein is CSVFGGVFTEAFF. CDR3 nucleotides: TGCAGCGTTTTTGGGGGTGTCTTCACTGAAGCTTTCTTT. The rearrangement links TRBV29-1 to TRBJ1-1, with D possibly TRBD1 on 5 matching bases. The CDR3 extends over 13 amino acids. V was trimmed by 5 bases and J by 4 bases, leaving 14 bases between them. Germline loops: CDR1 SQVTM, CDR2 ANQGSEA. The full variable domain, in which reference TRBV29-1 and TRBJ1-1 provide the parts outside the CDR3, is SAVISQKPSRDICQRGTSLTIQCQVDSQVTMMFWYRQQPGQSLTLIATANQGSEATYESGFVIDKFPISRPNLTFSTLTVSNMSPEDSSIYLCSVFGGVFTEAFFGQGTRLTVV.

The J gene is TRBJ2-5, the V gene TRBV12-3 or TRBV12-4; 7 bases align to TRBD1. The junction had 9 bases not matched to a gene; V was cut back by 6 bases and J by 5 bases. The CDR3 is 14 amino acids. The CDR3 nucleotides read TGTGCCAGCAGCTGGGACAGCCCGAGGGAGACCCAGTACTTC. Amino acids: CASSWDSPRETQYF.

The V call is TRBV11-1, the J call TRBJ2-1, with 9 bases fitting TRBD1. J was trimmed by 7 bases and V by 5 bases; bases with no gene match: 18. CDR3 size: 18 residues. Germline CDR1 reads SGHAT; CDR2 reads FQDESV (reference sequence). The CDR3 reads CASSRGTGMVLSSNEQFF. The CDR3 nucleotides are TGTGCCAGCAGCCGGGGGACAGGGATGGTCCTGAGTTCTAATGAGCAGTTCTTC.

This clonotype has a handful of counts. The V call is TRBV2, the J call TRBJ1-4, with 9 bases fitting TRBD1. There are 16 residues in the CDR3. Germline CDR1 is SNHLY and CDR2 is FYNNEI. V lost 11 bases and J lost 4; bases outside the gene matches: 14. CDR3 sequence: CAYRTGEVRVNEKLFF. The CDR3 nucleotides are TGTGCCTATCGGACAGGGGAAGTTCGGGTTAATGAAAAACTGTTTTTT.

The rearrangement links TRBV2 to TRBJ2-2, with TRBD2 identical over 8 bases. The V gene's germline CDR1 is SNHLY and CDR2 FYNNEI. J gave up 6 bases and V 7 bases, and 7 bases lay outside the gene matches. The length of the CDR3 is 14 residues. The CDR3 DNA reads TGTGCCAGCACCCCGGGACTAGGAGCCGGGGAGCTGTTTTTT. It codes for CASTPGLGAGELFF.

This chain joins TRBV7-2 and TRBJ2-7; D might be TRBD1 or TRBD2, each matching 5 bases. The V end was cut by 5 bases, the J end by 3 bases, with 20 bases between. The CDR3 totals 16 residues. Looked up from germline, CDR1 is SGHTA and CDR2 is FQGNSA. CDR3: CASSQDREGRRYEQYF. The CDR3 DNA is TGTGCCAGCAGCCAGGATAGAGAGGGGAGACGCTACGAGCAGTACTTC.